This section outlines one T cell receptor (beta chain) sequence together with its context. Per the study methods: From reference gene primer amplification, estimates of nucleated cell counts were derived. This table comes from immunoSEQ multiplex PCR, and its TCRdb copy is limited to in-frame clones, with some not included. V and J calls and clone size are given by that table; D and trimming were obtained from the DNA. The table shows roughly 270,000 clones, with approximately 85% occurring only once. The source of the sample is a study of blood T cell repertoires in COVID-19. Study details: The samples span acute and convalescent COVID-19 from the United States, Italy and Spain. T cells, B-cell-depleted T cells, or PBMCs supplied cDNA or gDNA.

The sequenced material came from peripheral blood. This receptor was identified in a man aged 18 to 29 with active or convalescent COVID-19.

CDR3 sequence: CASRLGAGATYGYTF. The CDR3 DNA is TGTGCAAGTCGCCTGGGGGCCGGGGCCACCTATGGCTACACCTTC. The chain couples TRBV12-2 to TRBJ1-2; the listed D gene, TRBD1, was not tested against the DNA. TRBV12-2 is noted as a pseudogene. This CDR3 comprises 15 residues.